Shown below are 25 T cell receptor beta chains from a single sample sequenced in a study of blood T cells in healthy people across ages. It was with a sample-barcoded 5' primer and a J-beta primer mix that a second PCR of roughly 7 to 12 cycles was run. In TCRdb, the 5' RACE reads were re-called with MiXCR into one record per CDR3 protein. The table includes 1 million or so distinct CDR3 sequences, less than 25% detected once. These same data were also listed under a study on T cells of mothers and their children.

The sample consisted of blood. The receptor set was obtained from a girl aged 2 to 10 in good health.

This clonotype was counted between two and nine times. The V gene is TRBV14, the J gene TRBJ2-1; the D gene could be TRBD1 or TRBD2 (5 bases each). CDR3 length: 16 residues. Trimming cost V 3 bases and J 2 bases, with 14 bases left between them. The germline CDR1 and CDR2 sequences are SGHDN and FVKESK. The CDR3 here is CASSHGTGSAYNEQFF. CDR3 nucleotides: TGTGCCAGCAGCCATGGGACGGGCTCGGCCTACAATGAGCAGTTCTTC.

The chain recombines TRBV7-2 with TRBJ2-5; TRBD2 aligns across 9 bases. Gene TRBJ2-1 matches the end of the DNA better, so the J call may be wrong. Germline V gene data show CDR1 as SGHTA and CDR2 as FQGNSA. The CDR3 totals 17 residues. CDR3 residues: CASSLVSRREGFNEQFF. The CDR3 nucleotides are TGTGCCAGCAGCTTAGTATCTAGGCGGGAGGGTTTCAATGAGCAGTTCTTC.

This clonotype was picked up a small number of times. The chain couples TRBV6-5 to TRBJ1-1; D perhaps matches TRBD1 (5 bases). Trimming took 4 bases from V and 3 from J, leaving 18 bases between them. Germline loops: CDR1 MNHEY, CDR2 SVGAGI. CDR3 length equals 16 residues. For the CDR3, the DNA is TGTGCCAGCAGTTCCGAAACCCCGGGACTTGACACTGAAGCTTTCTTT. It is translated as CASSSETPGLDTEAFF.

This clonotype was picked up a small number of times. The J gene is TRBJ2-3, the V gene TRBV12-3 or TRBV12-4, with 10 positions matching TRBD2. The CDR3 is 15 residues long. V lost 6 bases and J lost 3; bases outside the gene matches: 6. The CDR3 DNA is TGTGCCAGCAGACCCACTAGCGGGGAGACAGATACGCAGTATTTT. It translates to CASRPTSGETDTQYF.

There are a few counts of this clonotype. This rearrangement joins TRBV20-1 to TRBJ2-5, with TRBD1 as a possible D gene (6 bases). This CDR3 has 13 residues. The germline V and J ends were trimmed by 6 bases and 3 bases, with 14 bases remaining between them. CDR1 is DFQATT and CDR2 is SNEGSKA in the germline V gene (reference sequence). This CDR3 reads CSARQDSKETQYF. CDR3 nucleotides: TGCAGTGCGAGACAGGACTCTAAAGAGACCCAGTACTTC.

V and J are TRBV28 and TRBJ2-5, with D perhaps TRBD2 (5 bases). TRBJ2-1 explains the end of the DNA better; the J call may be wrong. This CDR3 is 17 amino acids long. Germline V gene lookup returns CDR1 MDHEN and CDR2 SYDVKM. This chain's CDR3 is CASSLTETRTSGNEQFF. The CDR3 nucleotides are TGTGCCAGCAGTTTGACCGAGACCCGCACCTCGGGGAATGAGCAGTTCTTC.

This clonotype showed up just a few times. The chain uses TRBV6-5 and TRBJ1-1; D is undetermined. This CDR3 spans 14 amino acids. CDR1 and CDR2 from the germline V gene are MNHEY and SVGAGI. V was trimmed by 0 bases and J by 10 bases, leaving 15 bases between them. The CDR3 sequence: CASSYSTPQPPAFF. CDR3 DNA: TGTGCCAGCAGTTACTCCACCCCTCAACCCCCAGCTTTCTTT.

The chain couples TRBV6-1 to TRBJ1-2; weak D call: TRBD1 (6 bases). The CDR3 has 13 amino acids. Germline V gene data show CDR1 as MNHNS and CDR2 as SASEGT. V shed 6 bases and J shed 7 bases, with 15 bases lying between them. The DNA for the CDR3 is TGTGCCAGCAGATCACCGGGACAAAGTGGCTACACCTTC. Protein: CASRSPGQSGYTF.

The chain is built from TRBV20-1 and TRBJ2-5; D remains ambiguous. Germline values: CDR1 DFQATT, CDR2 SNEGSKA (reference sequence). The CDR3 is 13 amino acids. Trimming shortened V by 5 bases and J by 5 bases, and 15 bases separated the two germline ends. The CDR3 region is CSAYYTVPETQYF. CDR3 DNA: TGCAGTGCTTATTACACGGTACCGGAGACCCAGTACTTC.

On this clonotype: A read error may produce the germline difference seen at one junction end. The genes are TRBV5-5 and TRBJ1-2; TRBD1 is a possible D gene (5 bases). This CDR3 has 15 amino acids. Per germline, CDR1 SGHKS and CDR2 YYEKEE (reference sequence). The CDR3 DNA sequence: TGTGCCAGCACCTTGGGGCCAGGCTCTAACTATGGCTACACCTTC. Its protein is CASTLGPGSNYGYTF.

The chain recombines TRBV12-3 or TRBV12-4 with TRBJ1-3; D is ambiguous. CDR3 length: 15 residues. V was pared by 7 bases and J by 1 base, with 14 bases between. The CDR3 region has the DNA TGTGCCAGCACCTATACCCCCATATCTGGAAACACCATATATTTT. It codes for CASTYTPISGNTIYF.

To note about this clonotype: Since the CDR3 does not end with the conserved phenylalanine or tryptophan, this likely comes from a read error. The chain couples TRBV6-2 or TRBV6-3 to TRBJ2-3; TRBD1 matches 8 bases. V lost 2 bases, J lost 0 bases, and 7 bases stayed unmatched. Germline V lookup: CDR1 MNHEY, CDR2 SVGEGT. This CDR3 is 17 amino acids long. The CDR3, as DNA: TGTGCCAGCAGTTACAGCCCCTGGGACAGGAGCACAGATACGCAGTATCTT. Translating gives CASSYSPWDRSTDTQYL.

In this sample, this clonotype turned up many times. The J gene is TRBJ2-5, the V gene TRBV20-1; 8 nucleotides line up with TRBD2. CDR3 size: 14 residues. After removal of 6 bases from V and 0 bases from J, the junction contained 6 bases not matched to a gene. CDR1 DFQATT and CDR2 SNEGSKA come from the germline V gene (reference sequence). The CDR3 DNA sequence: TGCAGTGCGGCCAAACTAGCGGACCAAGAGACCCAGTACTTC. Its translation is CSAAKLADQETQYF.

CDR3 nucleotide sequence: TGTGCCAGCAGTTTATTTGGACAGGCGAATCAGCCCCAGCATTTT. Amino acid sequence: CASSLFGQANQPQHF. This rearrangement joins TRBV27 to TRBJ1-5, with 7 bases aligning to TRBD1. CDR1 is MNHEY and CDR2 is SMNVEV in the germline V gene (reference sequence). The CDR3 is 15 residues long. V gave up 1 base and J gave up 4 bases; unmatched junction bases: 4.

In nucleotides, the CDR3 is TGTGCCAGCACCAAGGCAGGGGGAGTCCCCACCGGGGAGCTGTTTTTT. It encodes CASTKAGGVPTGELFF. The chain has TRBV12-3 or TRBV12-4 and TRBJ2-2; 7 bases align to TRBD1. The trim removed 7 bases at V and 4 bases at J, leaving 12 bases unmatched. This CDR3 is built from 16 residues.

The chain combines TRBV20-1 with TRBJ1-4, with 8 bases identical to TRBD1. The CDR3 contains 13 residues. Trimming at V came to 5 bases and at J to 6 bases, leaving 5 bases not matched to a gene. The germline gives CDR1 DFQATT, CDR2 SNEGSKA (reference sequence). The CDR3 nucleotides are TGCAGTGCTCGCAGGGGGCGGTATGAAAAACTGTTTTTT. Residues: CSARRGRYEKLFF.

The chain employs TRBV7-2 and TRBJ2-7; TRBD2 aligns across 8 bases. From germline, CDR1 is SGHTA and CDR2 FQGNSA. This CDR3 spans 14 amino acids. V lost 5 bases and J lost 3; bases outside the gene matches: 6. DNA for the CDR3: TGTGCCAGCAGCATGGGACTAGGCCACTACGAGCAGTACTTC. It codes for CASSMGLGHYEQYF.

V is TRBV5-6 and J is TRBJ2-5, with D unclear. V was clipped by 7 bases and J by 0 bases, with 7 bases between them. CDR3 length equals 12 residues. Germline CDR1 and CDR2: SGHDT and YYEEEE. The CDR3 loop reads CASEAYQETQYF. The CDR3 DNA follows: TGTGCCAGCGAGGCTTACCAAGAGACCCAGTACTTC.

CDR3 residues: CASSPLADTPEAFF. Here the CDR3 DNA reads TGTGCCAGCAGCCCATTAGCTGACACCCCTGAAGCTTTCTTT. The chain couples TRBV9 to TRBJ1-1; D remains unclear. Trimming took 4 bases from V and 6 from J, leaving 16 bases between them. Germline V lookup: CDR1 SGDLS, CDR2 YYNGEE. There are 14 residues in the CDR3. Combining the CDR3 with reference TRBV9 and TRBJ1-1 gives the whole variable domain DSGVTQTPKHLITATGQRVTLRCSPRSGDLSVYWYQQSLDQGLQFLIQYYNGEERAKGNILERFSAQQFPDLHSELNLSSLELGDSALYFCASSPLADTPEAFFGQGTRLTVV.

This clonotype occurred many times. The CDR3 sequence is CASRDHNEQFF. The CDR3 DNA sequence: TGTGCCAGCAGAGACCACAATGAGCAGTTCTTC. This chain uses TRBV6-1 with TRBJ2-1; D is undetermined. The CDR3 sequence is 11 residues long. V was cut by 6 bases and J by 5 bases, with 5 bases left in between. CDR1 is MNHNS and CDR2 is SASEGT in the germline V gene.

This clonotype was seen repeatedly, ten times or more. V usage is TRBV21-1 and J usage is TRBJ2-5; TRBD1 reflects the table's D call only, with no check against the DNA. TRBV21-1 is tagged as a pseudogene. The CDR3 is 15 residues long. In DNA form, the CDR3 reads TGTGCCAGCAGCAAAGGGGGACAGTTACAAGAGACCCAGTACTTC. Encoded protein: CASSKGGQLQETQYF.

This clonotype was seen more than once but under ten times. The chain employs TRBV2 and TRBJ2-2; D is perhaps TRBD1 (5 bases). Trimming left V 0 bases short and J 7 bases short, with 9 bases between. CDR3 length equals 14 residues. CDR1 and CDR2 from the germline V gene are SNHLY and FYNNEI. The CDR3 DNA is TGTGCCAGCAGTGAAGCAGGGGTTTACGGGGAGCTGTTTTTT. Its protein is CASSEAGVYGELFF.

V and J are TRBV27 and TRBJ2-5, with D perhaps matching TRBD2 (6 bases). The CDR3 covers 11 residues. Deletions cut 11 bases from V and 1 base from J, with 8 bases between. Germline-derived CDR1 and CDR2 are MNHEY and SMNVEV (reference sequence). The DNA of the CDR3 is TGTGCCGGCGGGGCCCAAGAGACCCAGTACTTC. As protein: CAGGAQETQYF.

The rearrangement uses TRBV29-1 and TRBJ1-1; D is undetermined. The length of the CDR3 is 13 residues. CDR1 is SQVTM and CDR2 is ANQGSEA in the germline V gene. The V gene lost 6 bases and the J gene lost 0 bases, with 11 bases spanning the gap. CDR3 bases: TGCAGCGTCACCGGACGGATGAACACTGAAGCTTTCTTT. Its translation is CSVTGRMNTEAFF.

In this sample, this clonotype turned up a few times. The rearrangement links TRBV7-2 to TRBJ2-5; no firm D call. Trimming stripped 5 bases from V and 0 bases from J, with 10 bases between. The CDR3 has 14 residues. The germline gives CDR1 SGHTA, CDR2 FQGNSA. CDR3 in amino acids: CASSPTMYQETQYF. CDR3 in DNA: TGTGCCAGCAGCCCAACGATGTACCAAGAGACCCAGTACTTC.